Following are 26 T cell receptor beta chains from one sample sequenced in a study of cytomegalovirus exposure and HLA in healthy donors. In the PCR, 60 Vbeta and 13 Jbeta primers were used. Data came from immunoSEQ multiplex PCR; TCRdb stores just in-frame clones and leaves some out. The sample includes 150,000 to 200,000 clones, about 80% of them seen just once. Sequences were obtained from PBMCs. The source of these receptors is a man between 18 and 35 years old in good health and CMV-seropositive.

The chain links TRBV5-1 to TRBJ1-4; D remains unclear. This CDR3 contains 14 residues. The germline V and J ends were trimmed by 5 bases and 8 bases, with 16 bases remaining between them. CDR1 is SGHRS, CDR2 YFSETQ, per germline. CDR3 region: CASSEAGRREKLFF. The CDR3 coding sequence is TGCGCCAGCAGTGAGGCCGGCCGAAGGGAAAAACTGTTTTTT.

The chain has TRBV28 and TRBJ2-7; 7 nucleotides line up with TRBD2. CDR1 MDHEN and CDR2 SYDVKM come from the germline V gene. The CDR3 has 16 amino acids. J lost 3 bases, V lost 4 bases, and 12 bases had no gene match. The CDR3: CASSSPRASGHYEQYF. The CDR3 DNA reads as TGTGCCAGCAGTTCCCCAAGGGCTAGCGGACACTACGAGCAGTACTTC.

V gene TRBV7-9 combines with J gene TRBJ1-4, with 8 bases lining up with TRBD1. CDR1 and CDR2 from the germline V gene are SEHNR and FQNEAQ (reference sequence). The CDR3 runs to 19 residues. After removal of 5 bases from V and 4 bases from J, the junction contained 18 bases not matched to a gene. CDR3 residues: CASSQKETYTGGGNEKLFF. Here the CDR3 DNA reads TGTGCCAGCAGCCAAAAGGAGACCTATACAGGGGGGGGTAATGAAAAACTGTTTTTT.

This chain joins TRBV5-5 and TRBJ1-1; perhaps TRBD1 as D (6 bases). Germline values: CDR1 SGHKS, CDR2 YYEKEE (reference sequence). This CDR3 spans 16 amino acids. Trimming cost V 4 bases and J 0 bases, with 16 bases left between them. The CDR3 DNA reads TGTGCCAGCAGCCAGATACAGGGCGGAATGAACACTGAAGCTTTCTTT. Its protein is CASSQIQGGMNTEAFF.

This clone was counted between two and nine times. CDR3 coding DNA: TGCGCCAGCAGCTTGGAACCGGGGGGGAAACTAGCCAAAAACATTCAGTACTTC. Protein: CASSLEPGGKLAKNIQYF. The rearrangement joins TRBV5-1 to TRBJ2-4; 8 bases align to TRBD2. The CDR3 has 18 amino acids. The V segment lost 0 bases and the J segment 0 bases; nucleotides outside the gene matches: 8. Germline CDR1 is SGHRS and CDR2 is YFSETQ.

The genes are TRBV7-9 and TRBJ2-4; D might be TRBD2 (6 bases). CDR3 length: 17 residues. In germline, CDR1 is SEHNR, CDR2 FQNEAQ (reference sequence). The ends were cut back, 5 bases at V and 4 bases at J, with 21 bases in the middle. CDR3 DNA: TGTGCCAGCAGCCCCTTTGGGTCGGAGGGGCCAAAAAACATTCAGTACTTC. Amino acid sequence: CASSPFGSEGPKNIQYF.

The sample holds one count of this clone. The chain has TRBV9 and TRBJ1-4; 7 nucleotides agree with TRBD1. Trimming removed 0 bases from V and 8 bases from J; junction bases left unmatched: 10. The CDR3 totals 16 residues. Germline V gene lookup returns CDR1 SGDLS and CDR2 YYNGEE. Here the CDR3 reads CASSVGAGGNGEKLFF. The DNA of the CDR3 is TGTGCCAGCAGCGTAGGGGCAGGGGGGAATGGAGAAAAACTGTTTTTT.

This clone was counted only a few times. The CDR3 DNA reads as TGCGCCAGCAACTTCGCTGACGGAGCTAACTATGGCTACACCTTC. It encodes CASNFADGANYGYTF. V is TRBV5-1 and J is TRBJ1-2; D call uncertain. There are 15 residues in the CDR3. V dropped 6 bases and J dropped 0 bases, with 15 bases sitting between them. Germline CDR1 SGHRS, CDR2 YFSETQ.

The chain combines TRBV6-1 with TRBJ2-1, with TRBD1 matching 7 bases. Germline loops: CDR1 MNHNS, CDR2 SASEGT. V dropped 6 bases and J dropped 8; count of bases not matched to a gene: 7. The CDR3 is made up of 13 amino acids. The CDR3 region is CASRSGQAYEQFF. CDR3 in DNA: TGTGCCAGCAGGAGTGGACAGGCCTATGAGCAGTTCTTC.

The chain links TRBV27 to TRBJ2-7; the D is unclear. The CDR3 runs 15 residues. Germline CDR1 and CDR2: MNHEY and SMNVEV (reference sequence). Trimming removed 0 bases from V and 3 bases from J, with 12 bases in between. CDR3 loop: CASSLSSGYFYEQYF. CDR3 DNA sequence: TGTGCCAGCAGTTTATCGTCCGGGTATTTCTACGAGCAGTACTTC.

The rearrangement links TRBV28 to TRBJ2-7; maybe TRBD1 (6 bases). The CDR3 totals 14 residues. The V and J ends lost 7 bases and 6 bases respectively, with 19 bases between them. Germline assignment: CDR1 MDHEN and CDR2 SYDVKM. The CDR3: CASNIQGGRGEQYF. Here the CDR3 DNA reads TGTGCCAGCAATATACAGGGTGGACGGGGCGAGCAGTACTTC.

The V gene is TRBV7-9, the J gene TRBJ2-5; D is ambiguous. There are 13 residues in the CDR3. The V end lost 5 bases, the J end lost 5 bases, and 12 bases lay between the germline ends. Germline V gene lookup returns CDR1 SEHNR and CDR2 FQNEAQ (reference sequence). The CDR3 protein is CASSVDTEETQYF. In DNA form, the CDR3 reads TGTGCCAGCAGCGTCGATACGGAGGAGACCCAGTACTTC.

This rearrangement joins TRBV6-5 to TRBJ1-2; D possibly corresponds to TRBD1 (6 bases). From germline, CDR1 is MNHEY and CDR2 SVGAGI. This CDR3 spans 12 amino acids. The ends were cut back, 7 bases at V and 7 bases at J, with 13 bases in the middle. CDR3 DNA: TGTGCCAGCACAGTAGGCAGGGGTGGCTACACCTTC. Translated: CASTVGRGGYTF.

The chain is built from TRBV5-6 and TRBJ2-7, with 7 bases lining up with TRBD1. Germline loops: CDR1 SGHDT, CDR2 YYEEEE. This CDR3 spans 14 amino acids. V shed 2 bases, J shed 2 bases, and the junction held 4 bases outside the gene matches. CDR3 residues: CASSFFGTAYEQYF. The CDR3 region has the DNA TGTGCCAGCAGCTTTTTTGGGACAGCCTACGAGCAGTACTTC.

CDR3 loop: CSAKGRGDYEQYF. For the CDR3, the DNA is TGCAGCGCCAAGGGGCGGGGGGACTACGAGCAGTACTTC. The J gene is TRBJ2-7, the V gene TRBV29-1; 8 positions agree with TRBD2. This CDR3 contains 13 residues. V dropped 7 bases and J dropped 3; count of bases not matched to a gene: 8. CDR1 SQVTM and CDR2 ANQGSEA come from the germline V gene.

This clone was observed a single time. Other DNA sequences from this sample encode an identical CDR3 as well. This rearrangement joins TRBV6-5 to TRBJ1-1, with a possible D match to TRBD1 (6 bases). Germline assignment: CDR1 MNHEY and CDR2 SVGAGI. V was shortened by 6 bases and J by 3 bases, with 14 bases between the two germline ends. The CDR3 length is 14 residues. The CDR3 bases are TGTGCCAGCAGGCTACAGGGCCCGGACACTGAAGCTTTCTTT. This codes for CASRLQGPDTEAFF.

The rearrangement uses TRBV29-1 and TRBJ2-5; the match to TRBD2 covers 8 bases. Per the germline V gene, CDR1 is SQVTM and CDR2 is ANQGSEA. The junction had 8 bases not matched to a gene; V was cut back by 4 bases and J by 1 base. The CDR3 is 15 residues long. The CDR3 nucleotides are TGCAGCGTTGGGTGGAGCGGGAGAGCCCAAGAGACCCAGTACTTC. Translated, it gives CSVGWSGRAQETQYF.

This chain connects TRBV7-8 to TRBJ2-7; no firm D call. This CDR3 is built from 14 residues. Germline lookup yields CDR1 SGHVS and CDR2 FQNEAQ. V lost 1 base and J lost 3, with 10 bases in between. In DNA form, the CDR3 reads TGTGCCAGCAGCTTAGTCAGACGGAGCTACGAGCAGTACTTC. This sequence encodes CASSLVRRSYEQYF.

The J gene is TRBJ2-1, the V gene TRBV7-8; possible D gene TRBD2, 6 bases. Germline V gene lookup returns CDR1 SGHVS and CDR2 FQNEAQ. The ends were cut back, 4 bases at V and 12 bases at J, with 16 bases in the middle. The CDR3 has 13 amino acids. DNA of the CDR3: TGTGCCAGCAGCTGGACCCGGGACTCAGGGCAGTTCTTC. Translating gives CASSWTRDSGQFF.

A remark on this clone: The identical CDR3 is also encoded by other nucleotide sequences in the sample. The genes are TRBV5-4 and TRBJ2-5; D is uncertain. Germline V gene data show CDR1 as SGHNT and CDR2 as YYREEE (reference sequence). The length of the CDR3 is 13 residues. V lost 6 bases to trimming and J lost 1 base, with 10 bases between them. Written as DNA, the CDR3 is TGTGCCAGCACCGTACAGTCCCAAGAGACCCAGTACTTC. The encoded protein is CASTVQSQETQYF.

Here the CDR3 reads CAWSGNLAGYYEQYF. CDR3 coding DNA: TGTGCCTGGAGCGGTAACCTAGCGGGCTACTACGAGCAGTACTTC. V usage is TRBV30 and J usage is TRBJ2-7; 8 bases agree with TRBD2. This CDR3 is built from 15 residues. With 3 bases clipped from V and 3 bases from J, the junction kept 10 bases outside the gene matches. Germline-derived CDR1 and CDR2 are GTSNPN and SVGIG (reference sequence).

This chain joins TRBV28 and TRBJ2-7, with 9 bases that match TRBD1. Germline V CDR1 and CDR2: MDHEN, SYDVKM. CDR3 length: 15 residues. The trim removed 5 bases at V and 3 bases at J, leaving 8 bases unmatched. The CDR3 DNA reads as TGTGCCAGCAGTCCCGGGACAGGGAGGGGCTACGAGCAGTACTTC. Its protein is CASSPGTGRGYEQYF.

This chain links TRBV7-9 with TRBJ2-3, with TRBD2 matching 7 bases. The V and J ends lost 1 base and 4 bases, in that order; junction bases with no gene match: 14. This CDR3 contains 18 residues. Germline-derived CDR1 and CDR2 are SEHNR and FQNEAQ (reference sequence). Here the CDR3 DNA reads TGTGCCAGCAGCTTAGGACGTGGGGGAGGGAGAACCTCAGATACGCAGTATTTT. This gives the protein CASSLGRGGGRTSDTQYF.

To note about this clone: Its ends do not fully match the called genes, so a read error is possible. The CDR3 bases are TGTGCCAGCAGTGAAAATTCCCTCGAGACTGGAGCTTTCTTT. Its translation: CASSENSLETGAFF. The chain is built from TRBV6-1 and TRBJ1-1; D gene uncertain. Germline V gene lookup returns CDR1 MNHNS and CDR2 SASEGT. The length of the CDR3 is 14 residues.

The V gene is TRBV7-2, the J gene TRBJ2-1, with 9 nucleotides matching TRBD2. V was clipped by 4 bases and J by 6 bases; unmatched bases: 10. The V gene's germline CDR1 is SGHTA and CDR2 FQGNSA. The CDR3 covers 16 residues. CDR3 DNA sequence: TGTGCCAGCAGCTCAGGCTCTAGCGGGAAGGTCAATGAGCAGTTCTTC. It codes for CASSSGSSGKVNEQFF.

The rearrangement links TRBV28 to TRBJ2-1; 11 bases agree with TRBD1. J lost 6 bases, V lost 6 bases, and 10 bases had no gene match. This CDR3 comprises 16 residues. The V gene's germline CDR1 is MDHEN and CDR2 SYDVKM. CDR3: CASRPDRGRFSNEQFF. The CDR3 nucleotides read TGTGCCAGCAGGCCGGACAGGGGGCGCTTTTCCAATGAGCAGTTCTTC.